This record looks at one TCR beta chain sequence and its context. This sample stems from a study of T cells expressing NK-cell markers. Following a re-call of the 5' RACE reads, TCRdb has one entry per CDR3 protein and lacks DNA. The sample has about 460,000 distinct CDR3 sequences. The CDR3 is 14 amino acids. V and J are TRBV12-3 or TRBV12-4 and TRBJ1-5; the TRBD1 assignment by TCRdb is unverifiable without DNA. This receptor was obtained from a woman in her forties or fifties in good health. Specimen: blood T cells: a sorted CD56 or NKG2C T cell subset, CD4+ or CD8+ T cells, or bulk PBMC T cells (not recorded which). CDR3 sequence reads: CASKQGSGNQPQHF.